Following are 32 T cell receptor beta chains from one sample sequenced in a study of T cell changes during pregnancy in multiple sclerosis. Only in-frame clones appear in the TCRdb table, and some are missing; sequencing was by immunoSEQ multiplex PCR. The sample shows more than 65,000 clones, around 94% of them seen only once. Sequencing was performed on CD4+ T cells from peripheral blood mononuclear cells, taken before pregnancy. Every receptor here comes from a female donor with multiple sclerosis, enrolled in a pregnancy study.

This chain links TRBV13 with TRBJ1-4; 8 nucleotides agree with TRBD1. There are 15 residues in the CDR3. The germline CDR1 and CDR2 sequences are PRHDT and FYEKMQ (reference sequence). V shed 6 bases, J shed 8 bases, and the junction held 11 bases outside the gene matches. CDR3 DNA: TGTGCCAGCAGTCTTACGCAGGGGGCTGGAGAAAAACTGTTTTTT. Translating it yields CASSLTQGAGEKLFF.

The chain joins TRBV28 to TRBJ2-3, with D maybe TRBD2 (6 bases). This CDR3 comprises 12 residues. Trimming cost V 6 bases and J 6 bases, with 10 bases left between them. The germline V gene has CDR1 MDHEN and CDR2 SYDVKM. The CDR3 DNA sequence: TGTGCCAGCAGCCGCGGGGCGGATACGCAGTATTTT. It codes for CASSRGADTQYF.

In its sample, this clone was seen once. One junction end disagrees with the germline gene, perhaps due to a read error. CDR3 bases: TGTGCCAGCGGCTTACCGGGATCCTACAATGAGCAGTTCTTC. The encoded protein is CASGLPGSYNEQFF. The J gene is TRBJ2-1, the V gene TRBV11-1; weak D call: TRBD2 (5 bases). Germline lookup yields CDR1 SGHAT and CDR2 FQDESV (reference sequence). This CDR3 comprises 14 residues.

This clone was counted once. V gene TRBV30 combines with J gene TRBJ2-2; 7 nucleotides align to TRBD2. CDR1 GTSNPN and CDR2 SVGIG come from the germline V gene (reference sequence). The CDR3 totals 12 residues. Trimming took 3 bases from V and 6 from J; bases not matched to a gene: 1. CDR3 DNA: TGTGCCTGGAGGGGAGGGCCCGGGGAGCTGTTTTTT. It is translated as CAWRGGPGELFF.

This clone showed up just once. The J gene is TRBJ1-3, the V gene TRBV2; D remains ambiguous. Germline loops: CDR1 SNHLY, CDR2 FYNNEI. The CDR3 has 14 residues. Deletions cut 5 bases from V and 0 bases from J, with 8 bases between. The CDR3 sequence: CASSIAGSGNTIYF. The CDR3 nucleotides read TGTGCCAGCAGTATCGCAGGCTCTGGAAACACCATATATTTT.

The chain employs TRBV7-3 and TRBJ2-1; 7 nucleotides agree with TRBD2. There are 15 residues in the CDR3. V was clipped by 5 bases and J by 3 bases; unmatched bases: 7. Germline V lookup: CDR1 SGHTA, CDR2 FQGTGA. CDR3 in amino acids: CASSKSSGNYNEQFF. DNA for the CDR3: TGTGCCAGCAGCAAGTCTAGCGGTAACTACAATGAGCAGTTCTTC.

The V call is TRBV7-2, the J call TRBJ2-4; D is unclear. The germline V gene encodes CDR1 SGHTA and CDR2 FQGNSA. Trimming pared 0 bases from V and 1 base from J, leaving 4 bases between. The CDR3 consists of 14 residues. In nucleotides, the CDR3 is TGTGCCAGCAGCTTAGCTCCGGCCAAAAACATTCAGTACTTC. Its protein product is CASSLAPAKNIQYF.

This chain connects TRBV5-1 to TRBJ2-1, with 8 nucleotides matching TRBD2. CDR3 length equals 19 residues. CDR1 is SGHRS, CDR2 YFSETQ, per germline. After removal of 4 bases from V and 0 bases from J, the junction contained 15 bases not matched to a gene. DNA for the CDR3: TGCGCCAGCAGCACGAATCCAGCGGGGGCCCATCCCTCCTACAATGAGCAGTTCTTC. It translates to CASSTNPAGAHPSYNEQFF.

This clone was counted a single time. The chain combines TRBV6-5 with TRBJ2-1; 12 bases are a match to TRBD2. J lost 6 bases, V lost 6 bases, and 3 bases had no gene match. Germline loops: CDR1 MNHEY, CDR2 SVGAGI. CDR3 length: 14 amino acids. The CDR3 loop is CASRLAGGGNEQFF. Here the CDR3 DNA reads TGTGCCAGCAGGCTAGCGGGGGGGGGCAATGAGCAGTTCTTC.

The gene calls are TRBV6-1 and TRBJ1-2; 9 positions match TRBD1. Germline CDR1 and CDR2: MNHNS and SASEGT. The CDR3 covers 17 residues. V lost 1 base to trimming and J lost 5 bases; unmatched junction nucleotides: 11. The DNA of the CDR3 is TGTGCCAGCAGTGAAGGCCGCCCGACAGGGGGGCGATATGGCTACACCTTC. This encodes CASSEGRPTGGRYGYTF.

V and J are TRBV5-4 and TRBJ1-1; D unclear. The germline V gene encodes CDR1 SGHNT and CDR2 YYREEE (reference sequence). Trimming removed 4 bases at V and 3 bases at J, with 7 bases between. CDR3 length equals 12 residues. CDR3 sequence reads: CASSLLDTEAFF. CDR3 nucleotides: TGTGCCAGCAGCCTGTTAGACACTGAAGCTTTCTTT.

This chain joins TRBV6-5 and TRBJ1-6; tentatively, D is TRBD1 (6 bases). The CDR3 runs 14 residues. Germline V gene data show CDR1 as MNHEY and CDR2 as SVGAGI. V shed 5 bases and J shed 8 bases, with 13 bases lying between them. The CDR3 protein is CASSGQGLDSPLHF. The CDR3 DNA sequence: TGTGCCAGCAGTGGCCAGGGGTTGGATTCACCCCTCCACTTT.

The chain carries TRBV5-1 and TRBJ1-4; possible D gene TRBD1, 6 bases. V was cut by 6 bases and J by 6 bases, with 12 bases left in between. CDR1 and CDR2 from the germline V gene are SGHRS and YFSETQ. The CDR3 covers 13 residues. The CDR3 spells CASTAQGYEKLFF. Written as DNA, the CDR3 is TGCGCCAGCACGGCGCAGGGGTATGAAAAACTGTTTTTT.

The count of this clone is one. This chain joins TRBV29-1 and TRBJ1-4, with TRBD1 identical over 7 bases. CDR1 is SQVTM, CDR2 ANQGSEA, per germline. Trimming took 6 bases from V and 10 from J; bases not matched to a gene: 14. The CDR3 is made up of 14 amino acids. The CDR3 region has the DNA TGCAGCGTAGAGAAACAGGGGCGTCCGGGAAAACTGTTTTTT. This translates into CSVEKQGRPGKLFF.

This rearrangement joins TRBV19 to TRBJ1-5; tentatively, D is TRBD1 (5 bases). The germline CDR1 and CDR2 sequences are LNHDA and SQIVND (reference sequence). This CDR3 spans 16 amino acids. The V end lost 5 bases, the J end lost 6 bases, and 20 bases lay between the germline ends. CDR3 amino acids: CASSGSRGGGGQPQHF. DNA for the CDR3: TGTGCCAGTAGTGGATCGAGGGGTGGGGGAGGTCAGCCCCAGCATTTT.

This clone occurred once. The chain links TRBV7-8 to TRBJ1-1; D unclear. This CDR3 is 15 amino acids long. Deletions cut 4 bases from V and 1 base from J, with 13 bases between. Per the germline V gene, CDR1 is SGHVS and CDR2 is FQNEAQ. The CDR3 here is CASSSRNIRNTEAFF. As DNA, the CDR3 is TGTGCCAGCAGCTCCCGAAACATCAGGAACACTGAAGCTTTCTTT.

The chain couples TRBV2 to TRBJ2-1; 13 nucleotides agree with TRBD2. CDR3 length: 15 residues. J gave up 10 bases and V 6 bases, and 9 bases lay outside the gene matches. The germline CDR1 and CDR2 sequences are SNHLY and FYNNEI. The CDR3 is CASRETSGRVDEQFF. CDR3 sequence (DNA): TGTGCCAGCAGGGAAACTAGCGGGAGGGTGGACGAGCAGTTCTTC.

The chain couples TRBV19 to TRBJ1-2, with TRBD1 identical over 7 bases. Trimming at V came to 4 bases and at J to 5 bases, leaving 10 bases not matched to a gene. The CDR3 is made up of 15 amino acids. Germline V CDR1 and CDR2: LNHDA, SQIVND (reference sequence). The DNA for the CDR3 is TGTGCCAGTAGTAGCCTTGCAGGGGGACCTTATGGCTACACCTTC. It translates to CASSSLAGGPYGYTF.

This chain joins TRBV5-1 and TRBJ2-1, with 10 bases identical to TRBD1. CDR1 and CDR2 from the germline V gene are SGHRS and YFSETQ. J gave up 2 bases and V 4 bases, and 3 bases lay outside the gene matches. This CDR3 is 15 amino acids long. DNA for the CDR3: TGCGCCAGCAGCATAGGGACAGGGGCCTACAATGAGCAGTTCTTC. Amino acid sequence: CASSIGTGAYNEQFF.

The rearrangement links TRBV15 to TRBJ1-4, with D tentatively TRBD1 (6 bases). Germline V gene lookup returns CDR1 LNHNV and CDR2 YYDKDF (reference sequence). V was clipped by 1 base and J by 7 bases, with 13 bases between them. This CDR3 comprises 15 residues. The CDR3 reads CATSRGGGRGEKLFF. CDR3 in DNA: TGTGCCACCAGCAGAGGAGGGGGGAGGGGTGAAAAACTGTTTTTT.

This chain links TRBV2 with TRBJ1-1, with D tentatively TRBD1 (5 bases). Germline V lookup: CDR1 SNHLY, CDR2 FYNNEI. Deletions cut 7 bases from V and 8 bases from J, with 14 bases between. There are 12 residues in the CDR3. The CDR3 spells CASTPGRGEAFF. The DNA of the CDR3 is TGTGCCAGCACCCCGGGGCGGGGGGAAGCTTTCTTT.

The J gene is TRBJ2-3, the V gene TRBV9; D unresolved. The CDR3 spans 16 residues. Between the trimmed V and J ends, which lost 1 base and 4 bases, there was a span of 16 bases. Germline lookup yields CDR1 SGDLS and CDR2 YYNGEE. The CDR3 loop is CASSVNRGHIADTQYF. DNA for the CDR3: TGTGCCAGCAGCGTAAATCGAGGTCACATTGCAGATACGCAGTATTTT.

This clone was picked up a small number of times. The chain combines TRBV7-9 with TRBJ1-2; maybe TRBD1 (6 bases). Germline CDR1 is SEHNR and CDR2 is FQNEAQ (reference sequence). This CDR3 is built from 14 residues. V was cut by 2 bases and J by 8 bases, with 15 bases left in between. The CDR3 DNA reads TGTGCCAGCAGCTTAACTGGGGACACAGTGGGCTACACCTTC. Protein: CASSLTGDTVGYTF.

The chain couples TRBV6-5 to TRBJ1-1; weak D call: TRBD1 (6 bases). The V and J ends lost 6 bases and 2 bases respectively, with 16 bases between them. Germline lookup yields CDR1 MNHEY and CDR2 SVGAGI. The CDR3 has 15 amino acids. The CDR3 nucleotides are TGTGCCAGCAGCCCCCCCAGTGGGGGCAACACTGAAGCTTTCTTT. Translated, it gives CASSPPSGGNTEAFF.

The chain recombines TRBV30 with TRBJ2-3, with 10 bases that match TRBD2. The CDR3 contains 16 residues. In germline, CDR1 is GTSNPN, CDR2 SVGIG (reference sequence). V lost 3 bases, J lost 2 bases, and 8 bases stayed unmatched. CDR3 nucleotide sequence: TGTGCCTGGAGGGGGGGGCTAGCGGGGGCCACAGATACGCAGTATTTT. This gives the protein CAWRGGLAGATDTQYF.

The gene calls are TRBV5-1 and TRBJ2-3; no clear D. The CDR3 length is 16 residues. Germline V gene lookup returns CDR1 SGHRS and CDR2 YFSETQ. V shed 2 bases and J shed 1 base, with 14 bases lying between them. The CDR3 bases are TGCGCCAGCAGCTTAGGTGGTAGCAGAGGCACAGATACGCAGTATTTT. Its translation is CASSLGGSRGTDTQYF.

This chain joins TRBV11-2 and TRBJ2-7; a weak D match, TRBD2 (5 bases). In germline, CDR1 is SGHAT, CDR2 FQNNGV. V was cut by 1 base and J by 3 bases, with 7 bases left in between. The CDR3 spans 13 residues. CDR3 coding DNA: TGTGCCAGCAGCTTAGTTGCGGGCTACGAGCAGTACTTC. Amino acids: CASSLVAGYEQYF. The full variable domain, completed using reference TRBV11-2 and TRBJ2-7, is EAGVAQSPRYKIIEKRQSVAFWCNPISGHATLYWYQQILGQGPKLLIQFQNNGVVDDSQLPKDRFSAERLKGVDSTLKIQPAKLEDSAVYLCASSLVAGYEQYFGPGTRLTVT.

This chain uses TRBV6-5 with TRBJ2-2, with D perhaps matching TRBD2 (6 bases). Germline-derived CDR1 and CDR2 are MNHEY and SVGAGI. The CDR3 length is 15 residues. Trimming removed 0 bases at V and 5 bases at J, with 10 bases between. The chain's CDR3 is CASSYSGGETGELFF. In nucleotides, the CDR3 is TGTGCCAGCAGTTACTCCGGGGGTGAAACCGGGGAGCTGTTTTTT.

The rearrangement uses TRBV7-6 and TRBJ1-3, with D uncertain. Germline V gene sequence: CDR1 SGHVS, CDR2 FNYEAQ. Between the trimmed V and J ends, which lost 2 bases and 3 bases, there was a span of 5 bases. CDR3 length: 13 amino acids. This chain's CDR3 is CASSLRDGNTIYF. The CDR3, as DNA: TGTGCCAGCAGCTTACGAGATGGAAACACCATATATTTT. Full variable domain (missing parts from reference TRBV7-6 and TRBJ1-3): GAGVSQSPRYKVTKRGQDVALRCDPISGHVSLYWYRQALGQGPEFLTYFNYEAQQDKSGLPNDRFSAERPEGSISTLTIQRTEQRDSAMYRCASSLRDGNTIYFGEGSWLTVV.

The genes are TRBV5-1 and TRBJ2-5; 10 bases are a match to TRBD2. The germline CDR1 and CDR2 sequences are SGHRS and YFSETQ. The J segment lost 4 bases and the V segment lost 0 bases, leaving 3 bases of the junction unmatched. The CDR3 has 15 amino acids. The CDR3 nucleotides read TGCGCCAGCAGCTTGGCTAGCGGGAGAGGAGAGACCCAGTACTTC. It codes for CASSLASGRGETQYF.

The chain joins TRBV5-6 to TRBJ2-3; 11 bases map to TRBD2. This CDR3 is built from 16 residues. Germline loops: CDR1 SGHDT, CDR2 YYEEEE. The J segment lost 2 bases and the V segment lost 1 base, leaving 3 bases of the junction unmatched. The CDR3, as DNA: TGTGCCAGCAGCTTGCCTAGCGGGAGGAACACAGATACGCAGTATTTT. Encoded protein: CASSLPSGRNTDTQYF.

The chain carries TRBV6-5 and TRBJ2-4; TRBD1 might be the D (6 bases). Trimming took 6 bases from V and 9 from J, leaving 18 bases between them. CDR1 is MNHEY and CDR2 is SVGAGI in the germline V gene. The CDR3 is 14 amino acids. The chain's CDR3 is CASRSAGARVIQYF. The CDR3 DNA is TGTGCCAGCAGAAGCGCAGGGGCGCGGGTCATTCAGTACTTC.